This entry is about one TCR beta chain. Its antigen remains unidentified. Germline V lookup: CDR1 LNHDA, CDR2 SQIVND (reference sequence). There are 14 residues in the CDR3. V lost 10 bases and J 4 bases, leaving 17 bases between the germline ends. These data originate in a study of shared clonotypes between healthy human individuals. Background on the study: Each donor contributed plates that comprised three CD4 naive, three CD4 memory, two CD8 naive and one CD8 memory. Study-wide results and caveats: Compared with clonotypes that all four donors shared, non-shared clonotypes had lower generation probabilities.

At deep level, the assay was performed. Clones were read by immunoSEQ multiplex PCR, and TCRdb kept only the in-frame ones, dropping some. The table shows hundreds of thousands of clones, with about 78% occurring only once. The chain carries TRBV19 and TRBJ1-3; D uncertain. This TCR came from a woman in her 30s in good health. The sequencing input was memory CD4+ T cells sorted from blood. The subset: CD45RA-negative fraction. The DNA of the CDR3 is TGTGCCACCGCCGAACTGGCGAACGGAAACACCATATATTTT. This translates into CATAELANGNTIYF.